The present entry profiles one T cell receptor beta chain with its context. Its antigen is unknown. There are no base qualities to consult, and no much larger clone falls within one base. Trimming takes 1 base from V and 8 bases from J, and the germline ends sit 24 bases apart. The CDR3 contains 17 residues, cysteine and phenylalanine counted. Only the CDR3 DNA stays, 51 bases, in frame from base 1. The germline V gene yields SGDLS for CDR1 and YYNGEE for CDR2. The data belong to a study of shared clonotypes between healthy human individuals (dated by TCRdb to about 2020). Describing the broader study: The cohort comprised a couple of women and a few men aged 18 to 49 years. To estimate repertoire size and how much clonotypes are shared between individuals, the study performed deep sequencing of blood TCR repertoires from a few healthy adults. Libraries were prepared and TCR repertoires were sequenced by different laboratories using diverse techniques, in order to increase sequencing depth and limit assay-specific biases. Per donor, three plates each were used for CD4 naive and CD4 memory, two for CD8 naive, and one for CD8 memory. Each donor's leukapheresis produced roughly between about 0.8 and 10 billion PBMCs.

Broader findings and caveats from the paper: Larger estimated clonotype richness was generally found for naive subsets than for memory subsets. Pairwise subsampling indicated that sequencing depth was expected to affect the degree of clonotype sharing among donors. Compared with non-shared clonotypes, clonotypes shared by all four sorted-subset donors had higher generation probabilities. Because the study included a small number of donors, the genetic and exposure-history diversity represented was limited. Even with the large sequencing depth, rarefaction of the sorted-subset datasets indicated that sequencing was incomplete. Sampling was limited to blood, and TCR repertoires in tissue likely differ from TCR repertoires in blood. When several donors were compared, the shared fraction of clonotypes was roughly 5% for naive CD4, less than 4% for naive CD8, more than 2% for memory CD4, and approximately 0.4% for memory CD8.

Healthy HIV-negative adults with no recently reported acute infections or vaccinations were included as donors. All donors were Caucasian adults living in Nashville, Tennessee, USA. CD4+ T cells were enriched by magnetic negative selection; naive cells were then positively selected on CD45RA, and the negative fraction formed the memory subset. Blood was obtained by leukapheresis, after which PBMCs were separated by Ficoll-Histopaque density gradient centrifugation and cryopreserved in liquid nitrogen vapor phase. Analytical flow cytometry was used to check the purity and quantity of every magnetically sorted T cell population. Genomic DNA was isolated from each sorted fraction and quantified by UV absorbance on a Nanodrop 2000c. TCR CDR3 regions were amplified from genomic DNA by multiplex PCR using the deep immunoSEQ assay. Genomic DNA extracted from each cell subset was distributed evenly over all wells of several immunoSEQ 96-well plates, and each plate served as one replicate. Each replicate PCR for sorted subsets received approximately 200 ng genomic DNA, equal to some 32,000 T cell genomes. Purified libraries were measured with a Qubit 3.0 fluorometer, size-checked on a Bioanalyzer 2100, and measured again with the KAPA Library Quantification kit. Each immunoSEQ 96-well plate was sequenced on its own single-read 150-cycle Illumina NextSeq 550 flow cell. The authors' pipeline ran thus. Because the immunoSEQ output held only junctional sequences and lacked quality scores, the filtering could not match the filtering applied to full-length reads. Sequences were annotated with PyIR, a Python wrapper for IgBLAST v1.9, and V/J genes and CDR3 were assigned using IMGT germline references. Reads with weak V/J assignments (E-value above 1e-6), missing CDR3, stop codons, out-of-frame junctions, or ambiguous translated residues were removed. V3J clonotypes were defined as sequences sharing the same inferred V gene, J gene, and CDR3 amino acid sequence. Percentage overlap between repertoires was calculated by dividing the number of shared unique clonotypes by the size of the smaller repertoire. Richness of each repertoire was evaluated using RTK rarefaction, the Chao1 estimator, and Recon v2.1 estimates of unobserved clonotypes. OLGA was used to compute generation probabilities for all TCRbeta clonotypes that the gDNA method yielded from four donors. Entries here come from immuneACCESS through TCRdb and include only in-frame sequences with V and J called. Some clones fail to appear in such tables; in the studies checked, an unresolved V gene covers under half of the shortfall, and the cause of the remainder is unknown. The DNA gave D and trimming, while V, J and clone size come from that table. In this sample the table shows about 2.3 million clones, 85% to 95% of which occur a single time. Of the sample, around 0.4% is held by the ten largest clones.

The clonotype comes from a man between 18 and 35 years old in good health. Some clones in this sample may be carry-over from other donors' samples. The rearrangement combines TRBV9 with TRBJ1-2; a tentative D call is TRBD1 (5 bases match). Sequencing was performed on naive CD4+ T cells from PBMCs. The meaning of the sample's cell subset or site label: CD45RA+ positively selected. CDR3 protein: CASSVNSLPGAGKGYTF. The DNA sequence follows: TGTGCCAGCAGCGTAAACTCCCTCCCCGGGGCAGGGAAAGGCTACACCTTC.